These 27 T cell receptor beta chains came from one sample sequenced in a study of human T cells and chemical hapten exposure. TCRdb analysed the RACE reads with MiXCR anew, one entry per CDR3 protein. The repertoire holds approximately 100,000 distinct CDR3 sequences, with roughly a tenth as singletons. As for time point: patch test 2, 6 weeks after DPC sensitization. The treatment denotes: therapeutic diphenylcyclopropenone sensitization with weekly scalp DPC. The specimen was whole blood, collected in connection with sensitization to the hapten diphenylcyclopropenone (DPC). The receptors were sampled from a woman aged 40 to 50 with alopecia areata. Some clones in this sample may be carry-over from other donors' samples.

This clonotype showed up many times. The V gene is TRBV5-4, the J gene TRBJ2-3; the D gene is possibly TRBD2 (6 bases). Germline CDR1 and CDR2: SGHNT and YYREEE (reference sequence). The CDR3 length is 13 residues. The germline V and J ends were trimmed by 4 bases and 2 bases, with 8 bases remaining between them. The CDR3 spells CASSRDFTDTQYF. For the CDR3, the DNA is TGTGCCAGCAGCAGGGACTTCACAGATACGCAGTATTTT.

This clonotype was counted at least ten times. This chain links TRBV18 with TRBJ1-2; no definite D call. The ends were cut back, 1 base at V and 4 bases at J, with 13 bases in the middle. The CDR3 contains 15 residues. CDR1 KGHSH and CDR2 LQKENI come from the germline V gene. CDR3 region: CASSPLGEGRYGYTF. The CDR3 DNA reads TGTGCCAGCTCACCACTCGGAGAGGGCCGCTATGGCTACACCTTC. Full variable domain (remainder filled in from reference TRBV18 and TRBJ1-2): NAGVMQNPRHLVRRRGQEARLRCSPMKGHSHVYWYRQLPEEGLKFMVYLQKENIIDESGMPKERFSAEFPKEGPSILRIQQVVRGDSAAYFCASSPLGEGRYGYTFGSGTRLTVV.

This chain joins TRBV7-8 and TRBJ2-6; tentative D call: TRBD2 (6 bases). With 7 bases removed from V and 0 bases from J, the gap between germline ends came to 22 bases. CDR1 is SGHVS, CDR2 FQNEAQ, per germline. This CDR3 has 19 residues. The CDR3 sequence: CASTLWGDFDVSGANVLTF. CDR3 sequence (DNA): TGTGCCAGCACTCTCTGGGGGGATTTTGACGTCTCTGGGGCCAACGTCCTGACTTTC.

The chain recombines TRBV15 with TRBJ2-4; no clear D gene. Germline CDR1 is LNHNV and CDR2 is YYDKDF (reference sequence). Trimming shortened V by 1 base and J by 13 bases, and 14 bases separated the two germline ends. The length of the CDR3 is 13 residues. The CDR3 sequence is CATSRAPVEGQYF. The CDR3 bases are TGTGCCACCAGCAGAGCTCCGGTGGAAGGCCAGTACTTC.

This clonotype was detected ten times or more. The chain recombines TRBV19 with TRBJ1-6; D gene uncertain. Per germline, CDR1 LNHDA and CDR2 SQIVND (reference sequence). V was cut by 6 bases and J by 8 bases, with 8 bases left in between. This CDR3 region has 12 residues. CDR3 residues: CASRRGDSPLHF. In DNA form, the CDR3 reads TGTGCCAGTAGAAGAGGCGATTCACCCCTCCACTTT.

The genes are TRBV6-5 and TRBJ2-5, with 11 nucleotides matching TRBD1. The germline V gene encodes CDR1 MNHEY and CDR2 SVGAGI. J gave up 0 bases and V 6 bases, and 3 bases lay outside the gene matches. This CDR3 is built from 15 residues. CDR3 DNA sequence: TGTGCCAGCAGCCTGGACAGGGGGCACCAAGAGACCCAGTACTTC. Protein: CASSLDRGHQETQYF.

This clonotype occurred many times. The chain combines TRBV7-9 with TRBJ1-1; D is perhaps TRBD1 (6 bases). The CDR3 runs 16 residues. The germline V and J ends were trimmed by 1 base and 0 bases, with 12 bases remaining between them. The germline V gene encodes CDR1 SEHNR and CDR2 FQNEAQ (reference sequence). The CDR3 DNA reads TGTGCCAGCAGCTTAGGATTGGGGGGCCTGAACACTGAAGCTTTCTTT. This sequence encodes CASSLGLGGLNTEAFF. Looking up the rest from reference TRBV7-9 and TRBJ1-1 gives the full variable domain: DTGVSQNPRHKITKRGQNVTFRCDPISEHNRLYWYRQTLGQGPEFLTYFQNEAQLEKSRLLSDRFSAERPKGSFSTLEIQRTEQGDSAMYLCASSLGLGGLNTEAFFGQGTRLTVV.

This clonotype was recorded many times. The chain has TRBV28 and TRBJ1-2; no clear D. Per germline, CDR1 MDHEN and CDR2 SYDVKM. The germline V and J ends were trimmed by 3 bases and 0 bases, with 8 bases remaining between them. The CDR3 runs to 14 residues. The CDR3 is CASSFSGTNYGYTF. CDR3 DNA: TGTGCCAGCAGTTTCTCGGGGACTAACTATGGCTACACCTTC.

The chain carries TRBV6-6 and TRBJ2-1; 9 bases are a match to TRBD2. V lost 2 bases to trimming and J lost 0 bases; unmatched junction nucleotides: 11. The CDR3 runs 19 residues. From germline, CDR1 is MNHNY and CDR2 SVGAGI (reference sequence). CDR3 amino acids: CASSYIAGALESSYNEQFF. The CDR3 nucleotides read TGTGCCAGCAGTTACATAGCGGGGGCCCTGGAAAGCTCCTACAATGAGCAGTTCTTC.

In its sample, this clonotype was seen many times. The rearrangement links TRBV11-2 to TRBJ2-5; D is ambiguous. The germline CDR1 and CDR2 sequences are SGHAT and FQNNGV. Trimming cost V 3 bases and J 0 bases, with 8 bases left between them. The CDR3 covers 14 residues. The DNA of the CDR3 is TGTGCCAGCAGCTTGTTAACCTACCAAGAGACCCAGTACTTC. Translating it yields CASSLLTYQETQYF.

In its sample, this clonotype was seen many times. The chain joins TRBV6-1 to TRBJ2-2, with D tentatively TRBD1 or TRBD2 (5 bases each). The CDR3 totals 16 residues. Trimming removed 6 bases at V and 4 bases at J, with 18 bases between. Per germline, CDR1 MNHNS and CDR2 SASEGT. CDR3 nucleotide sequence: TGTGCCAGCAGCGGGGAATGGGGCCCTCTCACCGGGGAGCTGTTTTTT. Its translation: CASSGEWGPLTGELFF.

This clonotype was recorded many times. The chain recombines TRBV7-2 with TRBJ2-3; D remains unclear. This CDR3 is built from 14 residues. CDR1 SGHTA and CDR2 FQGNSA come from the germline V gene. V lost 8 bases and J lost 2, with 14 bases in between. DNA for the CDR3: TGTGCCAGCCGAATGGGGATTAACACAGATACGCAGTATTTT. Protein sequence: CASRMGINTDTQYF.

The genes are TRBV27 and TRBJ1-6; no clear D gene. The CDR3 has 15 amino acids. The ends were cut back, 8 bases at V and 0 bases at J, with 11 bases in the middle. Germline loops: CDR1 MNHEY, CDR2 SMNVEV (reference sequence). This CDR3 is CASGALSSYNSPLHF. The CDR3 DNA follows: TGTGCCAGCGGCGCCTTGAGCTCCTATAATTCACCCCTCCACTTT.

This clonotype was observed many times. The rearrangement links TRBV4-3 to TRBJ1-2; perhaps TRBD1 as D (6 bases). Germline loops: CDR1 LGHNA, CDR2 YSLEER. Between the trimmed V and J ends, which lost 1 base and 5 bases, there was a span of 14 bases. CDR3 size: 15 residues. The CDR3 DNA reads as TGCGCCAGCAGCCAAGGAGAACAGGGAGGGTATGGCTACACCTTC. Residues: CASSQGEQGGYGYTF.

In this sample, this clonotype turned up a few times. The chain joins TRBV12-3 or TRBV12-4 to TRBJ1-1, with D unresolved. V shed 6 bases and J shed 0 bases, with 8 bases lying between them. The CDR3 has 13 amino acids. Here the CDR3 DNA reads TGTGCCAGCAGACGGTCTCTGAACACTGAAGCTTTCTTT. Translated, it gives CASRRSLNTEAFF.

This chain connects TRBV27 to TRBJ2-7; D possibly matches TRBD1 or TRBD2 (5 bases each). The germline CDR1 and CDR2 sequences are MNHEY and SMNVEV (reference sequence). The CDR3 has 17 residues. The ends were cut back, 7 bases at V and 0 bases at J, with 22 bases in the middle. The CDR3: CASTQRGRDGCSYEQYF. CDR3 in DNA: TGTGCCAGCACCCAGAGGGGCCGGGACGGCTGCTCCTACGAGCAGTACTTC.

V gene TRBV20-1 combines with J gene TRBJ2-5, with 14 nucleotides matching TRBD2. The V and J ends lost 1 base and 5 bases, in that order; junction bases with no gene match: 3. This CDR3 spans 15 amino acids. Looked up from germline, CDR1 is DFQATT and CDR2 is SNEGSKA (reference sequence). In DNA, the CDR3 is TGCAGTGCTAGAGGACTAGCGGGGGGGCGGGAGACCCAGTACTTC. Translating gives CSARGLAGGRETQYF.

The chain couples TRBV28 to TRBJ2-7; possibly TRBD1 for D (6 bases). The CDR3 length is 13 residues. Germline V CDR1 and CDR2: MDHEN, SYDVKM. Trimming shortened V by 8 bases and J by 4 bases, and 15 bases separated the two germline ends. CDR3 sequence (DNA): TGTGCCAGCCTAAGGGACACCGAGTACGAGCAGTACTTC. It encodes CASLRDTEYEQYF.

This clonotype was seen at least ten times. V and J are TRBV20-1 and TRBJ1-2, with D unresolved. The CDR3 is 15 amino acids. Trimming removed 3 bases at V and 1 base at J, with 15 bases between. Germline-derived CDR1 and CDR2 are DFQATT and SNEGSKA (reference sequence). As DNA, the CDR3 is TGCAGTGCTAGTTTGAGTGTCCAGGTTAACTATGGCTACACCTTC. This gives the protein CSASLSVQVNYGYTF.

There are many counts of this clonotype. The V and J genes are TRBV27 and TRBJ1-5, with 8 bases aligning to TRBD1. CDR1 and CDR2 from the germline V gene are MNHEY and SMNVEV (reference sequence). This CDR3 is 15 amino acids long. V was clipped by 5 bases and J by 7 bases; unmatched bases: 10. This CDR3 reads CASSPLDRVDQPQHF. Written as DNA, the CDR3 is TGTGCCAGCAGTCCCCTGGACAGGGTCGACCAGCCCCAGCATTTT.

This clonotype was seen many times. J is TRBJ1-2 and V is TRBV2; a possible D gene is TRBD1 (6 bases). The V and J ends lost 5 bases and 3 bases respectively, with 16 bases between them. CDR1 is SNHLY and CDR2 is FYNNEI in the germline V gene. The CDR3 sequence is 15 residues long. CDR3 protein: CASSTGQGFDYGYTF. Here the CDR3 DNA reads TGTGCCAGCAGTACGGGGCAGGGGTTCGACTATGGCTACACCTTC.

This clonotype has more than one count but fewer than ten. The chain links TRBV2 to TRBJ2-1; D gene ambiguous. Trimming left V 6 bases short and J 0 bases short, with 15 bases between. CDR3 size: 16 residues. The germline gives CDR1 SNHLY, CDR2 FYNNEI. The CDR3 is CASSAPDLSSYNEQFF. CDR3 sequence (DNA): TGTGCCAGCAGCGCCCCCGACTTGAGCTCCTACAATGAGCAGTTCTTC.

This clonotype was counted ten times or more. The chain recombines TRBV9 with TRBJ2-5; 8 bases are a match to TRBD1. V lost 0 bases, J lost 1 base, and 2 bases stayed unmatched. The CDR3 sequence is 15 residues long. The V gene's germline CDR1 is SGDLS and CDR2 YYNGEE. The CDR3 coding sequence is TGTGCCAGCAGCGTAGATCAGGGGGCCCAAGAGACCCAGTACTTC. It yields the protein CASSVDQGAQETQYF.

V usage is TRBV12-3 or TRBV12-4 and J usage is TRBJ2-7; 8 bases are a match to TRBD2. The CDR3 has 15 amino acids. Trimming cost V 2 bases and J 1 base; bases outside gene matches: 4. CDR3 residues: CASSLRASGSYEQYF. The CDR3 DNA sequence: TGTGCCAGCAGTTTACGGGCTAGCGGGTCCTACGAGCAGTACTTC.

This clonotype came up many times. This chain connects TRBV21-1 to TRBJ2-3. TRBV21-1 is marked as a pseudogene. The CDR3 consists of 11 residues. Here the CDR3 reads CASSKGDTQYF. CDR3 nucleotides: TGTGCCAGCAGCAAAGGAGATACGCAGTATTTT.

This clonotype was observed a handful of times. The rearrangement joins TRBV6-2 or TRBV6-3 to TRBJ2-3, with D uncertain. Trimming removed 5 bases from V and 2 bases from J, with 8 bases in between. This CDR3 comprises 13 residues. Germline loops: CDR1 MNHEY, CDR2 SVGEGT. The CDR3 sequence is CASSNRPTDTQYF. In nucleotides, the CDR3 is TGTGCCAGCAGTAATAGACCCACAGATACGCAGTATTTT.

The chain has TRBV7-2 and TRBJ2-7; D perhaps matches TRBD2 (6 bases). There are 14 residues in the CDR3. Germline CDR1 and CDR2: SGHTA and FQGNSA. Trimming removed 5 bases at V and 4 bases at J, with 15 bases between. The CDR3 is CASSRRLGRYEQYF. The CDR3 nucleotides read TGTGCCAGCAGCCGCAGACTAGGGAGGTACGAGCAGTACTTC. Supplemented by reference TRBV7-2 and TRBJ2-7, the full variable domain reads GAGVSQSPSNKVTEKGKDVELRCDPISGHTALYWYRQSLGQGLEFLIYFQGNSAPDKSGLPSDRFSAERTGGSVSTLTIQRTQQEDSAVYLCASSRRLGRYEQYFGPGTRLTVT.